The text below deals with one T cell receptor (beta chain). Its antigen is unknown. These data originate in a study of T-cell reconstitution after alpha-beta-depleted transplantation in children. Findings and caveats of the study: Expanded clones from the graft, numbering several hundred, reportedly supplied alpha-beta T cells about two months after transplant. Once a year had passed after transplant, T-cell counts and diversity came mostly from newly produced T cells. After transplant, high TCRbeta diversity at day 60 in some patients arose from surviving recipient T cells and thymic progenitors.

Between the trimmed V and J ends, which lost 5 bases and 6 bases, there was a span of 16 bases. Germline CDR1 and CDR2: SEHNR and FQNEAQ (reference sequence). The CDR3 sequence is 14 residues long. TCRbeta library preparation incorporated unique molecular identifiers. Using its own MiXCR run on the PCR reads, TCRdb lists one record per CDR3 protein. The table lists about 830,000 distinct CDR3 sequences, roughly 16% of them singletons, with roughly 5% in the top ten. Sample: PBMCs, mostly from graft donor cells, taken 360 days after TCRalphabeta/CD19-depleted stem cell transplant. The sequence was obtained from a male patient younger than 18 who had a stem cell transplant for acute lymphoblastic leukemia, so the T cells may come from the graft donor. The chain has TRBV7-9 and TRBJ1-2, with D perhaps TRBD1 (5 bases). CDR3 amino acids: CASSERQGGDGYTF. CDR3 sequence (DNA): TGTGCCAGCAGCGAACGTCAGGGAGGGGATGGCTACACCTTC.